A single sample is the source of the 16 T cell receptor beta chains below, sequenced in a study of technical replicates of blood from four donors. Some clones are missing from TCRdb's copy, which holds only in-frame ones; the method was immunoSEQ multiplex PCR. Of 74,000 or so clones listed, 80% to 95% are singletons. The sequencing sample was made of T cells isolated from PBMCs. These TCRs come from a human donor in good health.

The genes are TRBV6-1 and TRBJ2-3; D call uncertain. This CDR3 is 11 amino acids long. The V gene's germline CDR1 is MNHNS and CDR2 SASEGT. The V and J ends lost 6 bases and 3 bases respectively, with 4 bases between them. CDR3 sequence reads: CASRSTDTQYF. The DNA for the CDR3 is TGTGCCAGCAGGTCTACAGATACGCAGTATTTT.

CDR3 sequence (DNA): TGTGCCAGCAGCTTAAGAACTAATACCGGCGGGAGGCTGGAGACCCAGTACTTC. It translates to CASSLRTNTGGRLETQYF. The rearrangement uses TRBV5-4 and TRBJ2-5; TRBD2 aligns across 8 bases. This CDR3 is built from 18 residues. Trimming took 2 bases from V and 5 from J; bases not matched to a gene: 17. The germline gives CDR1 SGHNT, CDR2 YYREEE (reference sequence).

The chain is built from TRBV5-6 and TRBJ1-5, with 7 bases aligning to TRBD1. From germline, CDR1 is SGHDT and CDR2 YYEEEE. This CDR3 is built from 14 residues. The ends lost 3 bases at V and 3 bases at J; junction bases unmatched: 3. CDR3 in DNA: TGTGCCAGCAGCTCGGGACAGTTCAATCAGCCCCAGCATTTT. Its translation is CASSSGQFNQPQHF.

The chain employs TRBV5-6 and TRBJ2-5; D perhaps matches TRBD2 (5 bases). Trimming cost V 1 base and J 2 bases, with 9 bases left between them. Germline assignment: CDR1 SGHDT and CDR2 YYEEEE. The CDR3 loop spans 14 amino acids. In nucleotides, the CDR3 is TGTGCCAGCAGCTTGCAGGACTCGCAAGAGACCCAGTACTTC. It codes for CASSLQDSQETQYF.

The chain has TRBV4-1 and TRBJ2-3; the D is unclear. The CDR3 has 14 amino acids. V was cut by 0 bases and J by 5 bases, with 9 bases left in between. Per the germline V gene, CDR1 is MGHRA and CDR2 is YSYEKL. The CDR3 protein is CASSQDRSLDTQYF. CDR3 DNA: TGCGCCAGCAGCCAAGACCGGAGTTTAGATACGCAGTATTTT.

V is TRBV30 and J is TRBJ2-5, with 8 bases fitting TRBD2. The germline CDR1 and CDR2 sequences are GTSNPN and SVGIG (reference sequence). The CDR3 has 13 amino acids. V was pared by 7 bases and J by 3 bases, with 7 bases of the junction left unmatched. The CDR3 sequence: CALERENEETQYF. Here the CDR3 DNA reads TGTGCCTTGGAGCGGGAGAATGAAGAGACCCAGTACTTC.

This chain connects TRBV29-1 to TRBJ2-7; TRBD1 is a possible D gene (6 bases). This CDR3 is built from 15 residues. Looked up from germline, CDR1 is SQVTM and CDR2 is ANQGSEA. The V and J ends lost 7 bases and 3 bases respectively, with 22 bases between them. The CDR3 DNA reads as TGCAGCGCCTTACAATCGGACAGCCTTTTCTACGAGCAGTACTTC. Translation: CSALQSDSLFYEQYF.

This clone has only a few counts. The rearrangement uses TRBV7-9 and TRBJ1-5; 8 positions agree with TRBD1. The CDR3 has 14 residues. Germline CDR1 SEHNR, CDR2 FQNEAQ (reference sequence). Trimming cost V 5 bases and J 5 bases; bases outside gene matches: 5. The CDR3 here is CASSEGQGYQPQHF. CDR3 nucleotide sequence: TGTGCCAGCAGCGAAGGACAGGGATATCAGCCCCAGCATTTT.

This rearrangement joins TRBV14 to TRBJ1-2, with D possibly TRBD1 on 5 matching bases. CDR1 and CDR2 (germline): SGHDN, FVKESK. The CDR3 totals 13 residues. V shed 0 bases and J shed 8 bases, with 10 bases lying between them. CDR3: CASSQDSRGGYTF. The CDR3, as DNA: TGTGCCAGCAGCCAAGATTCTAGGGGCGGCTACACCTTC.

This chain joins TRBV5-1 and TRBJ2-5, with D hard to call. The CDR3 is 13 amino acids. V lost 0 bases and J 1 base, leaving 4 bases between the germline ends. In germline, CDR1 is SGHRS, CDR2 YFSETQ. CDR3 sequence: CASSLDSQETQYF. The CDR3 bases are TGCGCCAGCAGCTTGGACAGCCAAGAGACCCAGTACTTC.

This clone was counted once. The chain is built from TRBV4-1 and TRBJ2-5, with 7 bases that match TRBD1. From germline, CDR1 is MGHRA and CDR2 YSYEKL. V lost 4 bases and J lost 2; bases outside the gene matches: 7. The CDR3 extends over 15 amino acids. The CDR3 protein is CASSPLRQGQETQYF. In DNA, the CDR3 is TGCGCCAGCAGCCCCCTGAGACAGGGACAAGAGACCCAGTACTTC.

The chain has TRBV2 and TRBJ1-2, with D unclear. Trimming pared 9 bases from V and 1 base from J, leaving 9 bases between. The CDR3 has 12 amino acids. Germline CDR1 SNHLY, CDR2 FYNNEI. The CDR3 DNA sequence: TGTGCCAGTCCCGGTAATAACTATGGCTACACCTTC. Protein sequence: CASPGNNYGYTF.

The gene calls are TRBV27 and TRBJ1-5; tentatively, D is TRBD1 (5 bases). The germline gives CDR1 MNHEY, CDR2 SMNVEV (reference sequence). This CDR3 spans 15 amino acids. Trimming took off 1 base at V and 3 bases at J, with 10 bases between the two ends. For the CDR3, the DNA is TGTGCCAGCAGTTTATTCGGGGGGAACAATCAGCCCCAGCATTTT. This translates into CASSLFGGNNQPQHF.

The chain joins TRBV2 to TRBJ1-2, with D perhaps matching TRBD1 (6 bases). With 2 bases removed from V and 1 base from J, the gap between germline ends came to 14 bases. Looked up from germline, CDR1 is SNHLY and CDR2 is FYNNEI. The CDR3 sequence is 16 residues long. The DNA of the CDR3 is TGTGCCAGCAGTGAAATCTTACGGGACAATAACTATGGCTACACCTTC. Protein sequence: CASSEILRDNNYGYTF.

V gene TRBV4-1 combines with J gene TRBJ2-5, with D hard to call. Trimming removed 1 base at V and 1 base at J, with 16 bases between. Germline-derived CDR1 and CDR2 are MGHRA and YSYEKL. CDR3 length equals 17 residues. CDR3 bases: TGCGCCAGCAGCCAAGGAAGTTTACGTGCGATCCAAGAGACCCAGTACTTC. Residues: CASSQGSLRAIQETQYF.

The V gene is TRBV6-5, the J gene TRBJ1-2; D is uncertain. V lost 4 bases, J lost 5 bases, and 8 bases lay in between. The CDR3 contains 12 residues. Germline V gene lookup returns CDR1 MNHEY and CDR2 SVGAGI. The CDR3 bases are TGTGCCAGCAGTTCGCAGGATTATGGCTACACCTTC. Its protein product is CASSSQDYGYTF.